This is a list of T cell receptor beta chains from one sample in a study of molecular identifiers for immune sequencing clone quantification. One entry per CDR3 protein results from TCRdb running MiXCR on the PCR reads. The sample carries 45,000 to 55,000 distinct CDR3 sequences, just over 35% recorded once. Sample: naive CD8+ T cells from blood, with Jurkat cell RNA spiked in. These receptors all come from a human donor in good health. Some libraries in this study had Jurkat cell RNA spiked in. CDR3s include the opening cysteine and the closing phenylalanine or tryptophan. D genes are given only for firm matches. The size entry is marked missing in some rows and otherwise reads once, few, many or a size class.

clone_size j_call v_call d_call cdr3_aa cdr3_nt
few TRBJ2-7 TRBV19 TRBD2 CASSWTSGDYEQYF TGTGCCAGTAGTTGGACTAGCGGAGACTACGAGCAGTACTTC
NA TRBJ1-5 TRBV27 TRBD1 CASSGQGTGNRPQHF TGTGCCAGCAGTGGACAGGGGACGGGCAATCGGCCCCAGCATTTT
once TRBJ1-1 TRBV28 TRBD1 CASSTHSTGGMNTEAFF TGTGCCAGCAGTACTCACTCGACAGGGGGGATGAACACTGAAGCTTTCTTT
few TRBJ2-1 TRBV2 NA CASSGGTFYNEQFF TGTGCCAGCAGTGGTGGGACATTTTACAATGAGCAGTTCTTC
few TRBJ1-5 TRBV27 NA CASSFRYPKQPQHF TGTGCCAGCAGTTTCCGATATCCCAAACAGCCCCAGCATTTT
NA TRBJ1-2 TRBV12-3/TRBV12-4 TRBD1 CASTGGDGTGKYGYTF TGTGCCAGCACCGGGGGCGATGGGACAGGGAAATATGGCTACACCTTC
few TRBJ2-3 TRBV5-8 NA CASSLGSGNTDTQYF TGTGCCAGCAGCTTGGGCAGCGGAAACACAGATACGCAGTATTTT
many TRBJ2-3 TRBV28 NA CASSFVRNTDTQYF TGTGCCAGCAGTTTCGTCAGAAACACAGATACGCAGTATTTT
few TRBJ2-1 TRBV5-1 NA CASGPGETYNEQFF TGCGCCAGCGGCCCGGGAGAGACCTACAATGAGCAGTTCTTC
many TRBJ2-3 TRBV12-3/TRBV12-4 TRBD2 CASSLAGDTDTQYF TGTGCCAGCAGCTTAGCGGGAGACACAGATACGCAGTATTTT
many TRBJ2-3 TRBV7-2 NA CASSLAGYTDTQYF TGTGCCAGCAGCTTAGCTGGGTACACAGATACGCAGTATTTT
NA TRBJ1-2 TRBV6-2/TRBV6-3 NA CASSYSAGRGGYTF TGTGCCAGCAGTTACTCTGCAGGCCGAGGAGGCTACACCTTC
few TRBJ2-2 TRBV10-2 TRBD2 CASNPTSYAELFF TGCGCCAGCAACCCGACTAGCTACGCGGAGCTGTTTTTT
NA TRBJ2-1 TRBV27 TRBD2 CASSFVLAGAGEQFF TGTGCCAGCAGTTTTGTACTAGCGGGAGCGGGAGAGCAGTTCTTC
NA TRBJ2-7 TRBV6-2/TRBV6-3 NA CASSYSGREQYF TGTGCCAGCAGTTACTCCGGTCGCGAGCAGTACTTC
NA TRBJ1-3 TRBV28 NA CANSPQGLSSGNTIYF TGTGCCAACAGTCCCCAGGGATTGAGCTCTGGAAACACCATATATTTT
NA TRBJ2-3 TRBV27 TRBD1 CAGSWGTGSDTQYF TGTGCCGGCAGTTGGGGGACAGGGTCAGATACGCAGTATTTT
NA TRBJ2-4 TRBV6-5 NA CASSPQQNIQYF TGTGCCAGCAGCCCCCAACAAAACATTCAGTACTTC
many TRBJ2-1 TRBV4-3 NA CASSQDQLDEQFF TGCGCCAGCAGCCAGGACCAACTTGATGAGCAGTTCTTC
NA TRBJ2-7 TRBV28 TRBD1 CASSLWTGGYEQYF TGTGCCAGCAGTTTATGGACAGGGGGGTACGAGCAGTACTTC
NA TRBJ2-7 TRBV13 NA CASSLPGPSYEQYF TGTGCCAGCAGCTTACCAGGTCCCTCCTACGAGCAGTACTTC
NA TRBJ2-2 TRBV28 NA CASSLMGAAGELFF TGTGCCAGCAGTTTAATGGGTGCGGCCGGGGAGCTGTTTTTT
NA TRBJ1-4 TRBV27 NA CASSLTAGNEKLFF TGTGCCAGCAGTTTAACGGCAGGGAACGAAAAACTGTTTTTT
few TRBJ2-2 TRBV20-1 NA CSAGRDGRNTGELFF TGCAGTGCTGGCCGGGACGGACGAAACACCGGGGAGCTGTTTTTT
NA TRBJ2-7 TRBV19 TRBD1 CASSSPGQGYYEQYF TGTGCCAGTAGTTCCCCGGGACAGGGTTACTACGAGCAGTACTTC
NA TRBJ2-1 TRBV7-6 TRBD2 CASSLVGLVPYNEQFF TGTGCCAGCAGCTTAGTGGGACTAGTCCCCTACAATGAGCAGTTCTTC
NA TRBJ1-3 TRBV4-1 NA CASSRIDSVSGNPIYF TGCGCCAGCAGCCGGATAGACAGCGTCTCTGGAAACCCCATATATTTT
many TRBJ2-3 TRBV12-3/TRBV12-4 NA CASRYTDTQYF TGTGCCAGCAGATACACAGATACGCAGTATTTT
once TRBJ2-7 TRBV7-3 TRBD2 CASSPLAGGEQYF TGTGCCAGCAGCCCACTAGCGGGAGGGGAGCAGTACTTC
NA TRBJ2-2 TRBV29-1 TRBD2 CSVFSGSWITGELLF TGCAGCGTGTTTAGCGGGAGCTGGATCACCGGGGAGCTGTTATTT
NA TRBJ1-5 TRBV28 TRBD1 CASSSRQGVQPQLF TGTGCCAGCAGTTCAAGACAGGGGGTTCAGCCCCAGCTTTTT
NA TRBJ1-3 TRBV15 NA CATSRDLMYEVSGNTIYF TGTGCCACCAGCAGAGATCTGATGTATGAGGTCTCTGGAAACACCATATATTTT
many TRBJ1-5 TRBV28 NA CASSLWGDSNQPQHF TGTGCCAGCAGTTTATGGGGCGATAGCAATCAGCCCCAGCATTTT
many TRBJ2-1 TRBV7-8 NA CASSGSSEQFF TGTGCCAGCAGCGGTAGCAGTGAGCAGTTCTTC
few TRBJ2-5 TRBV27 NA CASSFRLEPETQYF TGTGCCAGCAGTTTTCGTCTGGAGCCAGAGACCCAGTACTTC
many TRBJ2-2 TRBV14 NA CASSLFQTAGELFF TGTGCCAGCAGCCTATTTCAGACAGCCGGGGAGCTGTTTTTT
once TRBJ2-3 TRBV20-1 TRBD1 CCARYRGRPDTQYF TGCTGTGCTAGATACAGGGGGCGGCCAGATACGCAGTATTTT
many TRBJ2-7 TRBV6-5 NA CASSLGITYEQYF TGTGCCAGCAGTTTGGGCATCACCTACGAGCAGTACTTC
NA TRBJ2-1 TRBV6-2/TRBV6-3 NA CASSYSGYEQFF TGTGCCAGCAGTTATTCAGGGTATGAGCAGTTCTTC
many TRBJ1-1 TRBV7-9 NA CASSHTGGTEAFF TGTGCCAGCAGCCATACCGGGGGCACTGAAGCTTTCTTT
NA TRBJ1-1 TRBV11-2 NA CVSSLWGPTEAFF TGTGTCAGCAGCCTCTGGGGGCCCACTGAAGCTTTCTTT
few TRBJ1-2 TRBV6-5 TRBD1 CASSSHWTGFKTNYGYTF TGTGCCAGCAGTTCCCATTGGACAGGGTTTAAGACTAACTATGGCTACACCTTC
NA TRBJ1-1 TRBV4-1 NA CASSQEVYTEAFF TGCGCCAGCAGCCAAGAGGTGTACACTGAAGCTTTCTTT
few TRBJ2-1 TRBV27 NA CASSRDRPRGNEQFF TGTGCCAGCAGCCGAGATCGGCCCCGGGGGAATGAGCAGTTCTTC
few TRBJ1-4 TRBV27 NA CASSLRGPAEKLFF TGTGCCAGCAGTTTAAGAGGCCCGGCTGAAAAACTGTTTTTT
few TRBJ2-7 TRBV9 NA CASSAGQRSSYEQYF TGTGCCAGCAGCGCCGGACAGAGGTCCTCCTACGAGCAGTACTTC
few TRBJ2-2 TRBV3-1 NA CASSQVGLRDTGELFF TGTGCCAGCAGCCAAGTAGGGCTAAGGGACACCGGGGAGCTGTTTTTT
many TRBJ2-3 TRBV12-3/TRBV12-4 NA CASSFGGSTDTQYF TGTGCCAGCAGTTTTGGGGGAAGCACAGATACGCAGTATTTT
many TRBJ2-5 TRBV4-2 TRBD2 CASSPNGLAGVRVF TGTGCCAGCAGCCCAAACGGACTAGCGGGAGTAAGGGTCTTC
few TRBJ1-2 TRBV4-1 NA CASSQYGGYYGYTF TGCGCCAGCAGCCAGTACGGGGGCTACTATGGCTACACCTTC
NA TRBJ2-7 TRBV27 TRBD2 CASSLSPSGNYEQYF TGTGCCAGCAGTTTATCGCCTAGCGGGAACTACGAGCAGTACTTC
few TRBJ2-6 TRBV13 TRBD1 CASSFTGAGANVLTF TGTGCCAGCAGCTTCACAGGGGCTGGGGCCAACGTCCTGACTTTC
NA TRBJ2-3 TRBV6-5 TRBD1 CASSYGVAGGVTDTQYF TGTGCCAGCAGTTACGGGGTGGCAGGGGGCGTAACAGATACGCAGTATTTT